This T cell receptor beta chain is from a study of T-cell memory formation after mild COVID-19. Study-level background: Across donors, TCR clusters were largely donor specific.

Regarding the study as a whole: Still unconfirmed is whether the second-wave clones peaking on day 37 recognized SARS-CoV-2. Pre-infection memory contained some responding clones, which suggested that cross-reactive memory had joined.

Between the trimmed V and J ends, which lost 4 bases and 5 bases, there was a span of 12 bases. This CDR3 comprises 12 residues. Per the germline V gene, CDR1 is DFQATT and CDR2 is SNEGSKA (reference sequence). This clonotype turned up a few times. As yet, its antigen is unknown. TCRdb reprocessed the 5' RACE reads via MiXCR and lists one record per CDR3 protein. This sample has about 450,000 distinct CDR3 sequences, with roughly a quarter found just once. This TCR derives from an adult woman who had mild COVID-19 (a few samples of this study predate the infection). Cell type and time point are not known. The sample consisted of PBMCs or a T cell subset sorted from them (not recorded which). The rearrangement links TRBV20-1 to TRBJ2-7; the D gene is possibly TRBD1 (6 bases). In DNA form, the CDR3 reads TGCAGTGCTACTCAGGGGCTCCACGAGCAGTACTTC. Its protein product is CSATQGLHEQYF.